This T cell receptor (beta chain) was documented in a study of T cells in Graves' hyperthyroidism and ophthalmopathy. In patients aged 18 to 65, hyperthyroidism was newly diagnosed, with duration under 2 months. From less than 13 ml of fresh peripheral blood, PBMCs were isolated. In the case of this clonotype: A single base separates this from a much larger clone, so it may be a read error. In this CDR3 the conserved last residue, phenylalanine or tryptophan, is missing, so a read error is likely.

RNA transcripts provided the source from which TCR beta CDR3 regions were amplified. HTBI primers were the set used in a first-round RT-PCR of the TCR CDR3. TCRdb analysed the multiplex PCR reads with MiXCR anew, one entry per CDR3 protein. Of 250,000 to 350,000 distinct CDR3 sequences in the sample, 16% were seen once. The germline V gene has CDR1 ENHRY and CDR2 SYGVKD. With V trimmed by 5 bases and J by 1 base, 1 base remained unmatched. The CDR3 loop spans 14 amino acids. This clonotype originated in a man aged 25 to 40 with Graves' hyperthyroidism. The J gene is TRBJ1-1, the V gene TRBV10-3; 10 bases are a match to TRBD1. The sequenced sample was blood. Written as DNA, the CDR3 is TGTGCCATCAGTAGGGACAGGGGGAACACTGAAGCTTTCCTT. Residues: CAISRDRGNTEAFL.